The entry below gives a single T cell receptor (beta chain) sequence along with its context. The CDR3 length is 15 residues. Germline lookup yields CDR1 SGHRS and CDR2 YFSETQ. V was pared by 0 bases and J by 3 bases, with 10 bases between. The sample belongs to a study of shared clonotypes between healthy human individuals. The table came from immunoSEQ multiplex PCR; TCRdb's copy has only in-frame clones and leaves some out. The sample consists of about 2.4 million clones, approximately 94% of them appearing once. The receptor comes from a man between 18 and 35 years old in good health. Sequenced sample: naive CD4+ T cells sorted from blood. Subset indicated: CD45RA+ positively selected. The rearrangement joins TRBV5-1 to TRBJ2-1; D unresolved. In DNA, the CDR3 is TGCGCCAGCAGCTTGGGCAGGCCCAGCTACAATGAGCAGTTCTTC. Translating it yields CASSLGRPSYNEQFF.